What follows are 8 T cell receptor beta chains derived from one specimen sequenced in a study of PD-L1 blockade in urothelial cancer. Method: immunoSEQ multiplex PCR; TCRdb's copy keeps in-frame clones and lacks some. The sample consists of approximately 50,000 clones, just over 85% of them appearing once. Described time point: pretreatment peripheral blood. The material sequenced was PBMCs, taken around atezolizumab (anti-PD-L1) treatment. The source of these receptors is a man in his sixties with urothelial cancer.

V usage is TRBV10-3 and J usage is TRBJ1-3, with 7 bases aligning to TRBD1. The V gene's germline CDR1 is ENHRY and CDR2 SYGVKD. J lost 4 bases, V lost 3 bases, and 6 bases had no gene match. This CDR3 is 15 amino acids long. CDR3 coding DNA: TGTGCCATCAGTGAACGACAGGGAGCCGGAAACACCATATATTTT. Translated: CAISERQGAGNTIYF.

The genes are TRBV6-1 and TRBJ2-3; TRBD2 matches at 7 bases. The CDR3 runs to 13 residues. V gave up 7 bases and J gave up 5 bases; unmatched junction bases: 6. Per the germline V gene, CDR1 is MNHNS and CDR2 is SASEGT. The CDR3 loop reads CASTEGRGDTQYF. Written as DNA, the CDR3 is TGTGCCAGCACCGAGGGGAGGGGAGATACGCAGTATTTT.

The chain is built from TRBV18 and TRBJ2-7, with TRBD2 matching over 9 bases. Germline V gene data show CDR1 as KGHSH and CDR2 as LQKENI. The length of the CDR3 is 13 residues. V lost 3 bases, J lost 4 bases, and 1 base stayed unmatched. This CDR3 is CASSPTSGYEQYF. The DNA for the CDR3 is TGTGCCAGCTCACCTACTAGCGGGTACGAGCAGTACTTC. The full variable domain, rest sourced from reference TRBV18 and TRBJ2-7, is NAGVMQNPRHLVRRRGQEARLRCSPMKGHSHVYWYRQLPEEGLKFMVYLQKENIIDESGMPKERFSAEFPKEGPSILRIQQVVRGDSAAYFCASSPTSGYEQYFGPGTRLTVT.

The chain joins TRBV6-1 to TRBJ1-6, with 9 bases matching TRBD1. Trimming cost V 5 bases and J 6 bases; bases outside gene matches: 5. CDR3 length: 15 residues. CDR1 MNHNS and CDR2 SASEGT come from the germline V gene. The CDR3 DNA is TGTGCCAGCAGTCAGACAGGGGGACTTAATTCACCCCTCCACTTT. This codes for CASSQTGGLNSPLHF.

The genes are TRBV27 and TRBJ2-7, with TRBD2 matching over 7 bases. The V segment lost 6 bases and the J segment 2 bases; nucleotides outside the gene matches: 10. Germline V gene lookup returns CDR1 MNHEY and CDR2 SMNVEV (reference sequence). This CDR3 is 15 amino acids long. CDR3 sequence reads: CASSPRAGVTYEQYF. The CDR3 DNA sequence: TGTGCCAGCAGCCCACGTGCGGGGGTTACCTACGAGCAGTACTTC.

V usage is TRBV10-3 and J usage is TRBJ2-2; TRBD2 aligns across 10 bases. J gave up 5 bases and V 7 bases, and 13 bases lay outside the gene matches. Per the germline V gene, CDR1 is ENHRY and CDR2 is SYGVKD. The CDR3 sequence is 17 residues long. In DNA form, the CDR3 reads TGTGCCATCACCGGCGGGCTAGCGGGAGTCGGGACCGGGGAGCTGTTTTTT. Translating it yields CAITGGLAGVGTGELFF.

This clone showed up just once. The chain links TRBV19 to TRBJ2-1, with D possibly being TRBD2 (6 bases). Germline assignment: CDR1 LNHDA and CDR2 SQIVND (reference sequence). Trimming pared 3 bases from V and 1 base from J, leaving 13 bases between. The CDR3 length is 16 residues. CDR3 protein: CASSISPGVSYNEQFF. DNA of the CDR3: TGTGCCAGTAGTATCTCCCCGGGAGTGTCCTACAATGAGCAGTTCTTC.

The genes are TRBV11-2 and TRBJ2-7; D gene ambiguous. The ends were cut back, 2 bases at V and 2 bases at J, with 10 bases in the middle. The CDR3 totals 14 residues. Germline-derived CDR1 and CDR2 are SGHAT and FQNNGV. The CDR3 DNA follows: TGTGCCAGCAGCTTATTGACAAAAACCTACGAGCAGTACTTC. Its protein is CASSLLTKTYEQYF.